This entry is about one T cell receptor (beta chain). Profiled with immunoSEQ multiplex PCR; TCRdb holds only in-frame clones, not every one. Here the sample spans 100,000 or so clones, about 94% being singletons. This entry belongs to a study of technical replicates of blood from a few donors. There are 15 residues in the CDR3. Trimming took 2 bases from V and 2 from J, leaving 13 bases between them. Germline values: CDR1 MDHEN, CDR2 SYDVKM. This chain joins TRBV28 and TRBJ2-7; possibly TRBD1 for D (6 bases). This clonotype was obtained from a human donor in good health. Sequencing was carried out using T cells isolated from PBMCs. CDR3 residues: CASSLGTRAAYEQYF. CDR3 DNA: TGTGCCAGCAGTTTAGGGACACGGGCCGCCTACGAGCAGTACTTC.